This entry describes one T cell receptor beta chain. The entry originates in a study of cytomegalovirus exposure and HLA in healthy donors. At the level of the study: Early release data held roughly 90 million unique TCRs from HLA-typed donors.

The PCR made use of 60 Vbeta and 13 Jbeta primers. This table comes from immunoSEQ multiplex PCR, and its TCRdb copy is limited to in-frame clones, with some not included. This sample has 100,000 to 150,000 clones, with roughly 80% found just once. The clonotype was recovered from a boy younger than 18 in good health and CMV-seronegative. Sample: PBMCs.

CDR3 DNA sequence: TGTGCCTGGAGCGGGGACAGGGGGGTCTATGGCTACACCTTC. Translation gives CAWSGDRGVYGYTF. The rearrangement uses TRBV30 and TRBJ1-2; 11 bases match TRBD1. This CDR3 has 14 residues. The ends lost 3 bases at V and 4 bases at J; junction bases unmatched: 4. The V gene's germline CDR1 is GTSNPN and CDR2 SVGIG (reference sequence).